These 21 T cell receptor beta chains originate from one sample sequenced in a study of blood T cell repertoires in COVID-19. Some clones are missing from TCRdb's copy, which holds only in-frame ones; the method was immunoSEQ multiplex PCR. The sample consists of 85,000 to 120,000 clones, 84% of them appearing once. Sequenced input: peripheral blood. Every receptor here comes from a man between 40 and 49 years old with active or convalescent COVID-19.

V usage is TRBV3-1 (or the pseudogene TRBV3-2) and J usage is TRBJ2-1, with a weak D call TRBD2 (7 bases). This CDR3 is built from 15 residues. The germline V gene has CDR1 LGHDT and CDR2 YNNKEL (reference sequence). Trimming cost V 1 base and J 7 bases, with 14 bases left between them. The CDR3 here is CASSQVGAGGNEQFF. The CDR3 DNA reads as TGTGCCAGCAGCCAAGTGGGGGCCGGGGGGAATGAGCAGTTCTTC.

This chain uses TRBV5-1 with TRBJ2-5; tentative D call: TRBD2 (6 bases). V lost 4 bases and J 0 bases, leaving 13 bases between the germline ends. Looked up from germline, CDR1 is SGHRS and CDR2 is YFSETQ. The length of the CDR3 is 15 residues. CDR3 nucleotides: TGCGCCAGCAGCCGAAACCGGGACTACCAAGAGACCCAGTACTTC. This codes for CASSRNRDYQETQYF.

The sample holds one count of this clone. The rearrangement links TRBV3-1 (or the pseudogene TRBV3-2) to TRBJ2-7; tentative D call: TRBD1 (5 bases). Deletions cut 1 base from V and 6 bases from J, with 13 bases between. The germline gives CDR1 LGHDT, CDR2 YNNKEL (reference sequence). The CDR3 runs 14 residues. The CDR3 sequence: CASSQVAGQAEQYF. For the CDR3, the DNA is TGTGCCAGCAGCCAAGTTGCAGGGCAGGCCGAGCAGTACTTC.

The CDR3 region has the DNA TGTGCCAGCTGGGAGGGAAGCAATCAGCCCCAGCATTTT. Protein: CASWEGSNQPQHF. The chain employs TRBV12-3 or TRBV12-4 and TRBJ1-5; D gene unclear. CDR3 length: 13 amino acids. V lost 8 bases and J 1 base, leaving 9 bases between the germline ends.

The V and J genes are TRBV7-9 and TRBJ1-2; D remains unclear. CDR3 length: 11 residues. CDR1 SEHNR and CDR2 FQNEAQ come from the germline V gene (reference sequence). The V gene lost 5 bases and the J gene lost 4 bases, with 5 bases spanning the gap. The CDR3 loop is CASSPSYGYTF. The CDR3 DNA is TGTGCCAGCAGCCCCTCCTATGGCTACACCTTC.

The chain has TRBV6-6 and TRBJ2-1, with D unclear. The CDR3 length is 15 residues. Looked up from germline, CDR1 is MNHNY and CDR2 is SVGAGI (reference sequence). Deletions cut 5 bases from V and 4 bases from J, with 15 bases between. The CDR3 bases are TGTGCCAGCAGTCCCGACACCTGGTTATACAATGAGCAGTTCTTC. Protein: CASSPDTWLYNEQFF.

The V call is TRBV19, the J call TRBJ2-5, with 11 bases identical to TRBD1. The germline V gene encodes CDR1 LNHDA and CDR2 SQIVND (reference sequence). CDR3 length equals 16 residues. The V and J ends lost 6 bases and 5 bases, in that order; junction bases with no gene match: 11. CDR3 residues: CASSRRTGGLGETQYF. The CDR3, as DNA: TGTGCCAGTAGCCGCCGGACAGGGGGCCTTGGGGAGACCCAGTACTTC.

This sequence joins TRBV6-2 or TRBV6-3 and TRBJ2-2; no definite D call. There are 10 residues in the CDR3. Germline CDR1 reads MNHEY; CDR2 reads SVGEGT. Trimming left V 5 bases short and J 7 bases short, with 2 bases between. The CDR3 nucleotides read TGTGCCAGCAGTCACGGGGAGCTGTTTTTT. Translating it yields CASSHGELFF.

The gene calls are TRBV9 and TRBJ2-7, with D uncertain. Germline V gives CDR1 SGDLS, CDR2 YYNGEE. This CDR3 is 17 amino acids long. Trimming left V 0 bases short and J 0 bases short, with 16 bases between. The CDR3 coding sequence is TGTGCCAGCAGCGTAGCAGGATATGGCCCCGGCTCCTACGAGCAGTACTTC. This codes for CASSVAGYGPGSYEQYF.

V is TRBV7-2 and J is TRBJ2-5; 7 bases are a match to TRBD2. The CDR3 covers 13 residues. V lost 1 base, J lost 6 bases, and 2 bases stayed unmatched. Germline V lookup: CDR1 SGHTA, CDR2 FQGNSA. DNA of the CDR3: TGTGCCAGCAGCTTAGGAGCGGGAAAGACCCAGTACTTC. Translated, it gives CASSLGAGKTQYF.

CDR3 bases: TGCGCCAGCAGTGTAAGACAGGGTGGGACCGGGGAGCTGTTTTTT. Encoded protein: CASSVRQGGTGELFF. The gene calls are TRBV10-1 and TRBJ2-2; 7 nucleotides align to TRBD1. Losses at the gene ends were 4 bases for V and 5 bases for J; bases not matched to a gene: 7. CDR1 WNHNN and CDR2 SYGVQD come from the germline V gene (reference sequence). This CDR3 is 15 amino acids long.

CDR3 in DNA: TGTGCCAGCAGCTTAGGGGCAACAGGGGGCTTTGGAGATACGCAGTATTTT. Translating it yields CASSLGATGGFGDTQYF. This chain joins TRBV7-6 and TRBJ2-3; 9 bases match TRBD1. From germline, CDR1 is SGHVS and CDR2 FNYEAQ. The CDR3 length is 17 residues. V was clipped by 1 base and J by 5 bases; unmatched bases: 10. Using reference TRBV7-6 and TRBJ2-3 for the parts outside the CDR3, the full variable domain is GAGVSQSPRYKVTKRGQDVALRCDPISGHVSLYWYRQALGQGPEFLTYFNYEAQQDKSGLPNDRFSAERPEGSISTLTIQRTEQRDSAMYRCASSLGATGGFGDTQYFGPGTRLTVL.

V gene TRBV7-2 combines with J gene TRBJ1-5; D ambiguous. Germline assignment: CDR1 SGHTA and CDR2 FQGNSA. V was trimmed by 4 bases and J by 4 bases, leaving 8 bases between them. The CDR3 contains 13 residues. CDR3 sequence reads: CASSSLYNQPQHF. CDR3 nucleotides: TGTGCCAGCAGCTCACTATATAATCAGCCCCAGCATTTT.

The chain is built from TRBV7-2 and TRBJ2-5; D may be TRBD1 (6 bases). The length of the CDR3 is 14 residues. CDR1 SGHTA and CDR2 FQGNSA come from the germline V gene. Trimming took 0 bases from V and 5 from J, leaving 10 bases between them. CDR3 protein: CASSLAGAAETQYF. CDR3 in DNA: TGTGCCAGCAGCTTAGCGGGGGCTGCGGAGACCCAGTACTTC.

The J gene is TRBJ1-4, the V gene TRBV10-3; D is possibly TRBD1 (5 bases). This CDR3 is 13 amino acids long. Germline CDR1 is ENHRY and CDR2 is SYGVKD. V was cut by 6 bases and J by 5 bases, with 10 bases left in between. Written as DNA, the CDR3 is TGTGCCATCAGCGACGGACAAAATGAAAAACTGTTTTTT. Amino acids: CAISDGQNEKLFF.

Only one count was recorded for this clone. This chain joins TRBV18 and TRBJ2-2, with 10 bases aligning to TRBD1. Germline V gene data show CDR1 as KGHSH and CDR2 as LQKENI. CDR3 length equals 14 residues. Trimming cost V 6 bases and J 14 bases; bases outside gene matches: 12. In DNA form, the CDR3 reads TGTGCCAGCTCGCCCGCACGGGACAGGGGATTTCTGTTTTTT. Translation gives CASSPARDRGFLFF. The full variable domain, its missing parts supplied by reference TRBV18 and TRBJ2-2, is NAGVMQNPRHLVRRRGQEARLRCSPMKGHSHVYWYRQLPEEGLKFMVYLQKENIIDESGMPKERFSAEFPKEGPSILRIQQVVRGDSAAYFCASSPARDRGFLFFGEGSRLTVL.

This clone occurred once. The rearrangement uses TRBV2 and TRBJ2-3; no definite D call. CDR1 is SNHLY, CDR2 FYNNEI, per germline. This CDR3 spans 12 amino acids. V lost 9 bases to trimming and J lost 6 bases, with 13 bases between them. The CDR3 spells CASGPTPDTQYF. Written as DNA, the CDR3 is TGTGCCAGTGGCCCGACACCGGATACGCAGTATTTT. The full variable domain, completed using reference TRBV2 and TRBJ2-3, is EPEVTQTPSHQVTQMGQEVILRCVPISNHLYFYWYRQILGQKVEFLVSFYNNEISEKSEIFDDQFSVERPDGSNFTLKIRSTKLEDSAMYFCASGPTPDTQYFGPGTRLTVL.

This chain uses TRBV9 with TRBJ2-1, with D possibly matching TRBD1 (5 bases). Trimming removed 0 bases at V and 7 bases at J, with 17 bases between. The CDR3 totals 16 residues. Germline assignment: CDR1 SGDLS and CDR2 YYNGEE. This CDR3 is CASSVDSRALENEQFF. As DNA, the CDR3 is TGTGCCAGCAGCGTAGATAGCAGGGCCCTTGAGAATGAGCAGTTCTTC.

Written as DNA, the CDR3 is TGTGCCAGCAGCTACACCGGGACAGGGGAACAGCCCCAGCATTTT. Residues: CASSYTGTGEQPQHF. The rearrangement joins TRBV5-6 to TRBJ1-5, with 10 bases aligning to TRBD1. The CDR3 runs to 15 residues. The J segment lost 7 bases and the V segment lost 3 bases, leaving 7 bases of the junction unmatched. Germline V gene sequence: CDR1 SGHDT, CDR2 YYEEEE.

This clone came up once. The rearrangement links TRBV18 to TRBJ2-7, with 9 bases fitting TRBD1. This CDR3 has 15 amino acids. Germline trimming cut 0 bases from V and 6 bases from J; bases unmatched to any gene: 6. Germline V gene lookup returns CDR1 KGHSH and CDR2 LQKENI. The CDR3 loop reads CASSPPSGQGSEQYF. Written as DNA, the CDR3 is TGTGCCAGCTCACCACCTTCGGGACAGGGATCCGAGCAGTACTTC. Looking up the rest from reference TRBV18 and TRBJ2-7 gives the full variable domain: NAGVMQNPRHLVRRRGQEARLRCSPMKGHSHVYWYRQLPEEGLKFMVYLQKENIIDESGMPKERFSAEFPKEGPSILRIQQVVRGDSAAYFCASSPPSGQGSEQYFGPGTRLTVT.

This clone was seen once. The same CDR3 arises from other DNA sequences in this sample as well. This rearrangement joins TRBV7-2 to TRBJ1-2; perhaps TRBD1 as D (5 bases). The germline CDR1 and CDR2 sequences are SGHTA and FQGNSA. V lost 1 base to trimming and J lost 2 bases, with 8 bases between them. The CDR3 spans 14 residues. The CDR3 loop reads CASSLGQGNYGYTF. The CDR3 DNA is TGTGCCAGCAGCTTAGGGCAGGGAAACTATGGCTACACCTTC.